Reported below is one TCR beta chain. Its antigen remains unidentified. CTLA-4 blockade using ipilimumab, together with focal radiation, was received by patients with chemo-refractory metastatic non-small-cell lung cancer. The sample is drawn from a study of radiotherapy plus CTLA-4 blockade in lung cancer. Study results and limitations: It was early blood T cell clone dynamics, with interferon-beta, that reportedly best predicted response.

CDR1 is SGHNT, CDR2 YENEEA, per germline. The CDR3 totals 15 residues. V was shortened by 0 bases and J by 2 bases, with 8 bases between the two germline ends. Sequencing was performed with immunoSEQ multiplex PCR; in TCRdb, only in-frame clones are kept and a portion is missing. The table includes fewer than 100,000 clones, around 78% detected once. This TCR was recovered from a human donor with non-small cell lung cancer whose response to radiotherapy plus ipilimumab could not be evaluated. Some clones in this sample may be carry-over from other donors' samples. V and J are TRBV11-3 and TRBJ1-3, with D possibly TRBD1 on 6 matching bases. This specimen was peripheral blood, taken from a patient treated with radiotherapy plus ipilimumab. The CDR3: CASSLDGTTGNTIYF. Written as DNA, the CDR3 is TGTGCCAGCAGCTTAGACGGGACAACTGGAAACACCATATATTTT.